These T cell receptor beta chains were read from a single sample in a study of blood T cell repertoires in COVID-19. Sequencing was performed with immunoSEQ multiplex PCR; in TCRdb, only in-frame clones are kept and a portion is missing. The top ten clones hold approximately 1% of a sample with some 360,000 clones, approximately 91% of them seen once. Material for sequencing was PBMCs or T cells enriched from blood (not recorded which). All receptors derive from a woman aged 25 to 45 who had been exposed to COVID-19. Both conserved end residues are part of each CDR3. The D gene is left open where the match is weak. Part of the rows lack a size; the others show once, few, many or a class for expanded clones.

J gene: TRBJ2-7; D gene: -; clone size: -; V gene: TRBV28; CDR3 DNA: TGTGCCAGCAGTTTAGACCCGGGTCCCTCCTACGAGCAGTACTTC; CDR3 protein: CASSLDPGPSYEQYF
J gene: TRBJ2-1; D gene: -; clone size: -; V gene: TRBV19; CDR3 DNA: TGTGCCAGTAGTATTGGGCAGGGTAACAATGAGCAGTTCTTC; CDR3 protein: CASSIGQGNNEQFF
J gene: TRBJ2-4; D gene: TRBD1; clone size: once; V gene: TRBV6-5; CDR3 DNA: TGTGCCAGCAGTTACTCCGACAGGGGCGGATTTGACATTCAGTACTTC; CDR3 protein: CASSYSDRGGFDIQYF
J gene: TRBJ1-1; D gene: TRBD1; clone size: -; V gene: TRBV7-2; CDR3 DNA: TGTGCCAGCAGCCAACAGGGGTGGAGCACTGAAGCTTTCTTT; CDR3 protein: CASSQQGWSTEAFF
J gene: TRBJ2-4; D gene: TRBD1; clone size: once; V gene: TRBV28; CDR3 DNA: TGTGCCAGCAGCTGGGACAGGGTGGACAAAAACATTCAGTACTTC; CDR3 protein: CASSWDRVDKNIQYF
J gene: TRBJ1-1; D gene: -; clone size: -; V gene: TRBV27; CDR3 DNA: TGTGCCAGCAGTCTCCCGGGAGGTGGAGGGGGAGCTTTCTTT; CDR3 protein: CASSLPGGGGGAFF
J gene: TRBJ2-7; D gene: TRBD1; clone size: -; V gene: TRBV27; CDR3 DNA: TGTGCCAGCAGGGGACAGAGCTACGAGCAGTACTTC; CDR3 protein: CASRGQSYEQYF
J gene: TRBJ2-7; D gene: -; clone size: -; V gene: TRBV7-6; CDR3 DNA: TGTGCCAGCAGCTCCCTTCGGGGAGTCGACTACGAGCAGTACTTC; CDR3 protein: CASSSLRGVDYEQYF
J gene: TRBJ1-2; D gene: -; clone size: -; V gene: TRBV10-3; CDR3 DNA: TGTGCCATCAGTGTCCTCCTCGACCATCACGGACAGACCGAACTCATTTATGGCTACACCTTC; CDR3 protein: CAISVLLDHHGQTELIYGYTF
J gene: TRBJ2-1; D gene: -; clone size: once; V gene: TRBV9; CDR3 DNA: TGTGCCAGCAGCGTAAAACAGAATGAGCAGTTCTTC; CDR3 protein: CASSVKQNEQFF
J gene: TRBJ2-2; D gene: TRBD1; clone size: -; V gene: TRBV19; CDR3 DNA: TGTGCCAGTAGTCTCCGGACAGGGGGCCACACCGGGGAGCTGTTTTTT; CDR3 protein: CASSLRTGGHTGELFF
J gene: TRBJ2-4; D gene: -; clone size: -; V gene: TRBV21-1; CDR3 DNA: TGTGCCAGCAGCAAAGGTGGGACTAGCGGGTCAACAGGCAAAAACATTCAGTACTTC; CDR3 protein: CASSKGGTSGSTGKNIQYF
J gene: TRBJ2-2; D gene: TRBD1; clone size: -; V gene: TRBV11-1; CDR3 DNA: TGTGCCAGCAGCACACAGGGGGCCGGGGAGCTGTTTTTT; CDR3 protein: CASSTQGAGELFF
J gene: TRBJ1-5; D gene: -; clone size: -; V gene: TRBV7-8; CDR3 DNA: TGTGCCAGCAGCTTGAGACAGGTCAATCAGCCCCAGCATTTT; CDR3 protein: CASSLRQVNQPQHF
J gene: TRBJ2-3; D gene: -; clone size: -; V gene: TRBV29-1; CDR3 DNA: TGCAGCGGGGCCTCAGATACGCAGTATTTT; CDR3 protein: CSGASDTQYF
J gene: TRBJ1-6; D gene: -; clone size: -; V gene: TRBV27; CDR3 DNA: TGTGCCAGCAGTCCTCGCCCAGGACTGGGGTATAATTCACCCCTCCACTTT; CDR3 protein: CASSPRPGLGYNSPLHF
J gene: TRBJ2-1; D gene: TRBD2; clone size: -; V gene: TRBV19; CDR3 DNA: TGTGCCAGTAGCCCGACTAGCGGAGGGACCTACAATGAGCAGTTCTTC; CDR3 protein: CASSPTSGGTYNEQFF
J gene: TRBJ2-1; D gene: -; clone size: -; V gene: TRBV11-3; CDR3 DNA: TGTGCCAGCAGCTTAAGAGACTTAATCATCGAGCAGTTCTTC; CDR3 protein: CASSLRDLIIEQFF
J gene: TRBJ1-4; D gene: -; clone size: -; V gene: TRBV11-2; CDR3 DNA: TGTGCCAGCAGCGAGGACGGAGGCTCTGGTGAAAAACTGTTTTTT; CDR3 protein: CASSEDGGSGEKLFF
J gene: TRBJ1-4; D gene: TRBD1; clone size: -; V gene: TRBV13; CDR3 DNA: TGTGCCAGCAGCCGTAGACAGGGGGCGGATGAAAAACTGTTTTTT; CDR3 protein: CASSRRQGADEKLFF
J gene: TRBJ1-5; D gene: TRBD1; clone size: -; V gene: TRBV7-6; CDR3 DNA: TGTGCCAGCAGCTTAGGGACAGGGGGCAATCAGCCCCAGCATTTT; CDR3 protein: CASSLGTGGNQPQHF
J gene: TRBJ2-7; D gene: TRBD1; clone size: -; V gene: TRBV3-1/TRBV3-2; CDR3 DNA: TGTGCCAGCAGCGAGTGGGTGGGGACAGGGTCCGAGCAGTACTTC; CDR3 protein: CASSEWVGTGSEQYF
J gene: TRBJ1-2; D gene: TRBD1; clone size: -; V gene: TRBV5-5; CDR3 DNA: TGTGCCAGCACCCTTGGAGGGGGCGTCGATGGCTACACCTTC; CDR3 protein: CASTLGGGVDGYTF
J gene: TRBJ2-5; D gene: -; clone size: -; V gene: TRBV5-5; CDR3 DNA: TGTGCCAGCAGCTTGAATGGGTTAGCCGGGGAGACCCAGTACTTC; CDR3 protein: CASSLNGLAGETQYF
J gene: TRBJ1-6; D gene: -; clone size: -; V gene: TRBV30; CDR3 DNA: TGTGCCTGGAGTGCGGCAGGGGACTCACCCCTCCACTTT; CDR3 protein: CAWSAAGDSPLHF
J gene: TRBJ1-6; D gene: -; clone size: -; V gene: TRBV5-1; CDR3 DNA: TGCGCCAGCAGCTTGCGGGGGGATAATTCACCCCTCCACTTT; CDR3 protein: CASSLRGDNSPLHF